The present entry profiles one TCR beta chain with its context. Antigen specificity is unknown. Assay: immunoSEQ multiplex PCR; the TCRdb copy retains only in-frame clones and omits some. The table records 96,000 or so clones, approximately 80% of them present only once. Looked up from germline, CDR1 is SNHLY and CDR2 is FYNNEI. With V trimmed by 6 bases and J by 7 bases, 10 bases remained unmatched. The CDR3 spans 15 residues. This sample is part of a study of OX40 agonist ivuxolimab in advanced cancers. Findings and limits, study-wide: Patients who responded partially at 0.1-3.0 mg/kg showed clonal expansion ranking among the lowest. Relative to CD4+, CD8+ T cells held more expanded clones on average.

The rearrangement links TRBV2 to TRBJ2-1, with 9 nucleotides matching TRBD1. The sequence was collected from an adult with an advanced solid tumor such as melanoma, head and neck, liver or kidney cancer. This material consisted of CD4+ or CD8+ T cells sorted from blood, taken in a trial of the OX40 agonist ivuxolimab. The CDR3 nucleotides read TGTGCCAGCAGGCTGACAGGGGGGCCGGTTAATGAGCAGTTCTTC. It yields the protein CASRLTGGPVNEQFF.